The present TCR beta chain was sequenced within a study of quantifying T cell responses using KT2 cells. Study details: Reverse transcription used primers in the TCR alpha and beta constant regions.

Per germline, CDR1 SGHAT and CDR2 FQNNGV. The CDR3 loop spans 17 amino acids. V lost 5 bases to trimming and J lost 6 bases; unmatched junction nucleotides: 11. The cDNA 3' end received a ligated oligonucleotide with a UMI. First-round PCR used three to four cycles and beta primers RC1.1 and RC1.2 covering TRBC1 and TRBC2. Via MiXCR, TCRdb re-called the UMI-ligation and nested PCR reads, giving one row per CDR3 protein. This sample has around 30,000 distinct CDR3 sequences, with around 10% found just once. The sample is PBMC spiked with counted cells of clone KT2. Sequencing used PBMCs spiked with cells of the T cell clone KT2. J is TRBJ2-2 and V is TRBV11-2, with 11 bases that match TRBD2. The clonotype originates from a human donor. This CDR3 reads CASSPPASGRRAGELFF. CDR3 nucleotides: TGTGCCAGCAGCCCCCCGGCTAGCGGGAGGAGGGCCGGGGAGCTGTTTTTT.